A single T cell receptor beta chain is shown here with its context. It has no known antigen specificity. The record has no base qualities; no much larger clone is one base away. This sample was taken from a study of CD8+ T cells in alopecia areata listed by TCRdb under 2018. About the full investigation: Treated patients were enrolled in an open-label pilot trial of oral tofacitinib at 5 to 10 mg twice daily for moderate-to-severe alopecia areata. Patients stayed on tofacitinib for 6 to 18 months and then had 6 months of follow-up off drug so that delayed response and recurrence could be assessed. To study T cell clonal expansion in alopecia areata, the researchers applied high-throughput TCRbeta sequencing to both the C3H/HeJ mouse model and human patients. On the human side, TCRbeta sequencing was run on scalp tissue and on sorted CD4+ and CD8+ peripheral blood T cells from healthy controls and from alopecia areata patients with either patchy or totalis/universalis disease. Tofacitinib-treated patients had biopsies at baseline and at 4 and 24 weeks of treatment, with a later scalp biopsy in several patients. Scalp clonality was compared across normal scalp (n=4), patchy alopecia areata scalp (n=8), and alopecia totalis/universalis scalp (n=8). RNA came from the PAXgene miRNA kit for fixed scalp, the miRNeasy kit for PBMCs, and the RNeasy kit for mouse skin. immunoSEQ multiplex PCR using 35 Vbeta forward primers and 13 Jbeta reverse primers was used to amplify TCRbeta CDR3 regions. On the study overall, not on this receptor specifically: Compared with normal scalp, lesional scalp had higher clonality and more expanded CD8+ clones, particularly in alopecia totalis/universalis, a pattern that suggests antigenic drive. Shared TCR sequences between patients were less evident than in mice, which may be partly attributable to HLA diversity in the patient population. Unlike mouse skin, which is dominated by gammadelta T cells, normal human skin has resident alphabeta T cells that are also sequenced, and this complicates analysis of the scalp TCR repertoire.

The method was the immunoSEQ multiplex PCR assay. For TCR sequencing, RNA was extracted from every sample and reverse transcribed into cDNA to serve as template. SuperScript III was used for first-strand cDNA synthesis, primed with a 2:1 mix of oligo-dT and random hexamers. A synthetic immune receptor repertoire was used to measure amplification bias, and any remaining bias was corrected computationally. The paper's data handling went like this. Raw reads were preprocessed to remove errors, and CDR3 was defined by IMGT conventions from the conserved cysteine to phenylalanine. Clonality was computed as 1 minus the Shannon entropy, with the entropy normalized by log2 of the number of productive unique TCRs. CD4 or CD8 identity of scalp clones was inferred by cross-referencing scalp TCRbeta sequences with sorted blood CD4 and CD8 repertoires. TCRdb holds this immuneACCESS table with in-frame rearrangements only. Some clones are missing; in checked studies, unresolved V genes explain under half, and the rest has no known cause. D and trimming come from the DNA, and the V and J calls and clone size come from that table. The sample table holds some 150,000 clones, of which around 50% were seen once. The ten top clones hold 5% to 7% of the sample.

The intended sense of this specimen's time point label: baseline before oral tofacitinib. Lesional scalp punch biopsies and peripheral blood were collected from alopecia areata patients. PBMCs were isolated by density centrifugation and stained for CD3, CD4 and CD8, and CD4+ and CD8+ T cells were sorted on a FACSAria. V is trimmed back by 4 bases and J by 2 bases, and the junction contains 1 base that no gene match accounts for. From cysteine to phenylalanine, the CDR3 is 13 amino acids long. The kept DNA is CDR3 alone, 39 bases in frame from the first base. CDR1 and CDR2 were assigned from the germline V gene (reference sequence) as LNHDA and SQIVND.

This receptor was taken from a human donor with alopecia areata. The V and J segments used are TRBV19 and TRBJ1-2; the central 7 bases match TRBD1. The material sequenced was CD4+ T cells sorted from blood, taken at week 0. The DNA reads TGTGCCAGTAGTAAACAGGGGAACTATGGCTACACCTTC. Its translation reads: CASSKQGNYGYTF. The variable domain in full, with residues beyond the CDR3 obtained from the reference TRBV19 and TRBJ1-2 genes, is DGGITQSPKYLFRKEGQNVTLSCEQNLNHDAMYWYRQDPGQGLRLIYYSQIVNDFQKGDIAEGYSVSREKKESFPLTVTSAQKNPTAFYLCASSKQGNYGYTFGSGTRLTVV.